Below are 18 T cell receptor beta chains sequenced from a single sample in a study of cytomegalovirus exposure and HLA in healthy donors. PCR employed 60 Vbeta and 13 Jbeta primers. The protocol was immunoSEQ multiplex PCR, while the TCRdb copy is restricted to in-frame clones and leaves out a portion. The sample holds some 200,000 clones, 70% to 85% seen once. Source material: PBMCs. These receptors were taken from a middle-aged man in good health and CMV-seronegative.

V and J are TRBV11-2 and TRBJ2-7; 15 nucleotides line up with TRBD2. Trimming at V came to 6 bases and at J to 7 bases, leaving 16 bases not matched to a gene. This CDR3 comprises 18 residues. The germline V gene has CDR1 SGHAT and CDR2 FQNNGV. The CDR3 bases are TGTGCCAGCAGACGGACTAGCGGGAGGGCCAATCATCTTCGGGAGCAGTACTTC. Its protein product is CASRRTSGRANHLREQYF.

This clone was counted a single time. The chain links TRBV5-1 to TRBJ1-4; D perhaps matches TRBD1 (6 bases). V lost 3 bases and J 5 bases, leaving 11 bases between the germline ends. The CDR3 loop spans 14 amino acids. The V gene's germline CDR1 is SGHRS and CDR2 YFSETQ. CDR3 nucleotide sequence: TGCGCCAGCAGCTACCGGGACAAAAATGAAAAACTGTTTTTT. It is translated as CASSYRDKNEKLFF.

The chain is built from TRBV19 and TRBJ2-1; TRBD2 matches at 7 bases. Looked up from germline, CDR1 is LNHDA and CDR2 is SQIVND (reference sequence). V lost 6 bases, J lost 2 bases, and 13 bases stayed unmatched. The CDR3 runs 17 residues. CDR3 sequence (DNA): TGTGCCAGTAGACCCACTAGCGAACGGATCACCTACAATGAGCAGTTCTTC. It codes for CASRPTSERITYNEQFF. Looking up the rest from reference TRBV19 and TRBJ2-1 gives the full variable domain: DGGITQSPKYLFRKEGQNVTLSCEQNLNHDAMYWYRQDPGQGLRLIYYSQIVNDFQKGDIAEGYSVSREKKESFPLTVTSAQKNPTAFYLCASRPTSERITYNEQFFGPGTRLTVL.

The gene calls are TRBV21-1 and TRBJ1-2. TRBV21-1 is flagged as a pseudogene. The CDR3 is made up of 13 amino acids. CDR3 in amino acids: CASSARRRGSYTF. CDR3 nucleotides: TGTGCCAGCAGCGCCCGGCGCCGAGGGAGCTACACCTTC.

The V gene is TRBV6-6, the J gene TRBJ2-1; TRBD1 matches at 8 bases. V was clipped by 5 bases and J by 4 bases; unmatched bases: 4. Germline V gene lookup returns CDR1 MNHNY and CDR2 SVGAGI (reference sequence). CDR3 length: 14 amino acids. The chain's CDR3 is CASSPGTGYNEQFF. CDR3 nucleotide sequence: TGTGCCAGCAGTCCCGGGACAGGTTACAATGAGCAGTTCTTC.

The V gene is TRBV5-5, the J gene TRBJ2-3, with unresolved D. The CDR3 consists of 14 residues. Germline CDR1 reads SGHKS; CDR2 reads YYEKEE (reference sequence). Between the trimmed V and J ends, which lost 0 bases and 3 bases, there was a span of 8 bases. Here the CDR3 reads CASSLGQRTDTQYF. Here the CDR3 DNA reads TGTGCCAGCAGCTTGGGTCAGAGGACAGATACGCAGTATTTT.

The genes are TRBV7-9 and TRBJ2-2; perhaps TRBD2 as D (5 bases). The CDR3 runs to 16 residues. Trimming stripped 2 bases from V and 1 base from J, with 11 bases between. CDR1 is SEHNR and CDR2 is FQNEAQ in the germline V gene (reference sequence). The CDR3 DNA is TGTGCCAGCAGCTTAATGTGGACTCAGAACACCGGGGAGCTGTTTTTT. Translation gives CASSLMWTQNTGELFF.

V is TRBV4-1 and J is TRBJ2-7; tentative D call: TRBD1 (6 bases). The CDR3 runs 16 residues. Germline assignment: CDR1 MGHRA and CDR2 YSYEKL. V was clipped by 2 bases and J by 3 bases, with 17 bases between them. CDR3 in amino acids: CASSQSGAGQNYEQYF. The CDR3 coding sequence is TGCGCCAGCAGCCAAAGTGGGGCTGGACAGAACTACGAGCAGTACTTC.

As concerns this clone: Mismatch with germline at one junction end may stem from a read error. Distinct nucleotide sequences in the sample also encode this CDR3. CDR3 protein: CASSQVGAGAETQYF. As DNA, the CDR3 is TGTGCCAGCAGCCAAGTTGGAGCGGGGGCAGAGACCCAGTACTTC. The chain employs TRBV4-1 and TRBJ2-5; 8 bases align to TRBD2. The length of the CDR3 is 15 residues. Germline assignment: CDR1 MGHRA and CDR2 YSYEKL.

This rearrangement joins TRBV11-2 to TRBJ2-1; 7 bases are shared with TRBD1. The junction had 10 bases not matched to a gene; V was cut back by 4 bases and J by 10 bases. The CDR3 length is 14 residues. Germline V gene sequence: CDR1 SGHAT, CDR2 FQNNGV. In DNA form, the CDR3 reads TGTGCCAGCAGCTCCCGGAGAGGGGGCAGAGAGCAGTTCTTC. This codes for CASSSRRGGREQFF.

The chain has TRBV18 and TRBJ2-3; 14 nucleotides line up with TRBD2. CDR1 KGHSH and CDR2 LQKENI come from the germline V gene. The CDR3 runs to 18 residues. After removal of 5 bases from V and 0 bases from J, the junction contained 7 bases not matched to a gene. CDR3 region: CASSATSGRAQSTDTQYF. As DNA, the CDR3 is TGTGCCAGCTCAGCGACTAGCGGGAGGGCCCAGAGCACAGATACGCAGTATTTT. The variable domain in full, with the rest retrieved from reference TRBV18 and TRBJ2-3, is NAGVMQNPRHLVRRRGQEARLRCSPMKGHSHVYWYRQLPEEGLKFMVYLQKENIIDESGMPKERFSAEFPKEGPSILRIQQVVRGDSAAYFCASSATSGRAQSTDTQYFGPGTRLTVL.

The J gene is TRBJ2-2, the V gene TRBV6-6; TRBD1 might be the D (6 bases). Germline CDR1 and CDR2: MNHNY and SVGAGI (reference sequence). The CDR3 consists of 13 residues. Trimming removed 6 bases from V and 1 base from J, with 6 bases in between. The CDR3 reads CASRTGNTGELFF. CDR3 nucleotide sequence: TGTGCCAGCAGGACAGGGAACACCGGGGAGCTGTTTTTT.

The genes are TRBV30 and TRBJ2-1; 7 bases align to TRBD2. Per germline, CDR1 GTSNPN and CDR2 SVGIG (reference sequence). This CDR3 contains 18 residues. V shed 0 bases and J 0 bases; nucleotides not matched to a gene: 11. CDR3 bases: TGTGCCTGGAGTGTGCTAGCGGCCGATTTCATCTCCTACAATGAGCAGTTCTTC. Its translation is CAWSVLAADFISYNEQFF.

The J gene is TRBJ1-1, the V gene TRBV7-9; D call uncertain. The CDR3 sequence is 12 residues long. Trimming stripped 3 bases from V and 1 base from J, with 3 bases between. CDR1 and CDR2 (germline): SEHNR, FQNEAQ (reference sequence). The CDR3 DNA follows: TGTGCCAGCAGCTTCCAGAACACTGAAGCTTTCTTT. Its translation: CASSFQNTEAFF.

For the CDR3, the DNA is TGTGCCAGCGTGCCTCCGACAACGAACACTGAAGCTTTCTTT. This codes for CASVPPTTNTEAFF. The chain employs TRBV6-1 and TRBJ1-1; D gene ambiguous. The CDR3 totals 14 residues. The germline V gene has CDR1 MNHNS and CDR2 SASEGT. V shed 8 bases and J shed 1 base, with 14 bases lying between them.

This chain links TRBV7-9 with TRBJ1-2; no firm D call. Trimming shortened V by 4 bases and J by 0 bases, and 15 bases separated the two germline ends. This CDR3 is built from 16 residues. CDR1 and CDR2 (germline): SEHNR, FQNEAQ (reference sequence). CDR3 region: CASSSPEHPANYGYTF. In DNA, the CDR3 is TGTGCCAGCAGCTCTCCGGAGCACCCAGCTAACTATGGCTACACCTTC.

The V gene is TRBV7-6, the J gene TRBJ2-7, with 8 bases identical to TRBD2. From germline, CDR1 is SGHVS and CDR2 FNYEAQ. J gave up 2 bases and V 2 bases, and 14 bases lay outside the gene matches. The length of the CDR3 is 18 residues. CDR3: CASSLRPVSGSSPYEQYF. CDR3 DNA: TGTGCCAGCAGCTTACGGCCTGTAAGCGGGAGCTCCCCCTACGAGCAGTACTTC.

V gene TRBV5-6 combines with J gene TRBJ2-2; 15 bases are a match to TRBD2. CDR1 and CDR2 (germline): SGHDT, YYEEEE. After removal of 4 bases from V and 5 bases from J, the junction contained 6 bases not matched to a gene. The CDR3 totals 17 residues. The CDR3 reads CASSQGLAGGKTGELFF. DNA of the CDR3: TGTGCCAGCAGCCAGGGACTAGCGGGAGGAAAAACCGGGGAGCTGTTTTTT.